Listed below are T cell receptor beta chains from one sample, sequenced in a study of identical twins. TCRdb reprocessed the 5' RACE reads via MiXCR and lists one record per CDR3 protein. Here the sample spans 400,000 to 600,000 distinct CDR3 sequences, about 20% being singletons. These records were also assigned to another study, of yellow fever vaccine responses in identical twins.

The sample comprised CD4+ T cells sorted from blood. These TCRs come from a woman between 18 and 29 years old in good health. Both conserved end residues are part of each CDR3. Each record gives: V gene, D gene, J gene, clone size, CDR3 DNA, CDR3 protein. The D gene is left open where the match is weak. For some rows the clone size is stated as once, few or many, or as a class when expanded; others skip it.

V: TRBV9; D: TRBD2; J: TRBJ2-5; size: -; DNA: TGTGCCAGCAGCGTAGGTCGGGGAGGGGCGTACCAAGAGACCCAGTACTTC; CDR3: CASSVGRGGAYQETQYF
V: TRBV29-1; D: -; J: TRBJ2-7; size: -; DNA: TGCAGCGTTGACGGGGTCAGGGGATCCTACGAGCAGTACTTC; CDR3: CSVDGVRGSYEQYF
V: TRBV7-6; D: -; J: TRBJ2-3; size: -; DNA: TGTGCCAGCAGCCAGAGCCCCGGTCCATATACGCAGTATTTT; CDR3: CASSQSPGPYTQYF
V: TRBV5-1; D: TRBD1; J: TRBJ2-7; size: few; DNA: TGCGCCAGCAGCTTGAGGGCTGGACAGGGGGTGTACGAGCAGTACTTC; CDR3: CASSLRAGQGVYEQYF
V: TRBV20-1; D: TRBD2; J: TRBJ2-2; size: -; DNA: TGCAGTGCTCGTCGGGGGGTGGTGTACACCGGGGAGCTGTTTTTT; CDR3: CSARRGVVYTGELFF
V: TRBV12-3/TRBV12-4; D: -; J: TRBJ1-6; size: few; DNA: TGTGCCAGCAAATGGGCGGGAAATCAAGAAAATTCACCCCTCCACTTT; CDR3: CASKWAGNQENSPLHF
V: TRBV5-1; D: TRBD2; J: TRBJ2-2; size: -; DNA: TGCGCCAGCAGCTTGGCCGGTTGGACTAGCGGGTTCAACACCGGGGAGCTGTTTTTT; CDR3: CASSLAGWTSGFNTGELFF
V: TRBV6-5; D: -; J: TRBJ1-2; size: -; DNA: TGTGCCAGCAGAGACTCGGGAGGGGTGATCTATGGCTACACCTTC; CDR3: CASRDSGGVIYGYTF
V: TRBV3-1; D: -; J: TRBJ2-3; size: -; DNA: TGTGCCAGCAGCCAAGGCGTGTCGCAAAGATCGACGCAGTATTTT; CDR3: CASSQGVSQRSTQYF
V: TRBV27; D: -; J: TRBJ2-1; size: few; DNA: TGTGCCAGCAGTTTAAGGAGGGATGAGCAGTTCTTC; CDR3: CASSLRRDEQFF
V: TRBV20-1; D: -; J: TRBJ1-1; size: once; DNA: TGCAGTGCCCTCGGGGAGAGTTACACTGAAGCTTTCTTT; CDR3: CSALGESYTEAFF
V: TRBV4-1; D: -; J: TRBJ1-1; size: -; DNA: TGCGCCAGCAGCCACTCAGGACAGTCTGAAGCTTTCTTT; CDR3: CASSHSGQSEAFF
V: TRBV20-1; D: -; J: TRBJ2-1; size: -; DNA: TGCAGTGCTAGGGACTACCCTCGGAATGAGCAGTTCTTC; CDR3: CSARDYPRNEQFF
V: TRBV5-1; D: TRBD1; J: TRBJ2-2; size: few; DNA: TGCGCCAGCAGCTCGAAAGACAGGGCGAACACCGGGGAGCTGTTTTTT; CDR3: CASSSKDRANTGELFF
V: TRBV11-2; D: -; J: TRBJ1-1; size: few; DNA: TGTGCCAGCAGCTTATCCCAAGAGAACACTGAAGCTTTCTTT; CDR3: CASSLSQENTEAFF
V: TRBV5-1; D: TRBD1; J: TRBJ2-3; size: few; DNA: TGCGCCAGCAGGTTACCGGGACAGGGGGTTCCAGATACGCAGTATTTT; CDR3: CASRLPGQGVPDTQYF
V: TRBV7-9; D: -; J: TRBJ1-1; size: few; DNA: TGTGCCAGCACCTTCACCGGCGAAGCTTTCTTT; CDR3: CASTFTGEAFF
V: TRBV5-6; D: -; J: TRBJ2-7; size: few; DNA: TGTGCCAGCAGCGTGATGGGACCAACCTACGAGCAGTACTTC; CDR3: CASSVMGPTYEQYF
V: TRBV3-1; D: TRBD1; J: TRBJ2-7; size: many; DNA: TGTGCCAGCAGCCGGGACAGTACCTACGAGCAGTACTTC; CDR3: CASSRDSTYEQYF
V: TRBV5-5; D: -; J: TRBJ2-7; size: -; DNA: TGTGCCAGCAGCTTCTCCGGGACTCACGAGCAGTACTTC; CDR3: CASSFSGTHEQYF
V: TRBV5-8; D: -; J: TRBJ2-5; size: few; DNA: TGTGCCAGCAGCTTGGCTAGGGGGAACCAAGAGACCCAGTACTTC; CDR3: CASSLARGNQETQYF